This record covers a single T cell receptor (beta chain). The data stem from a study of T cell changes during pregnancy in multiple sclerosis. Germline CDR1 SGHTA, CDR2 FQGNSA. Trimming removed 6 bases from V and 2 bases from J, with 14 bases in between. This CDR3 has 14 residues. Some clones are missing from TCRdb's copy, which holds only in-frame ones; the method was immunoSEQ multiplex PCR. The sample holds 70,000 to 80,000 clones; 85% to 95% are singletons and the top ten take less than 0.45%. The clonotype originates from a female donor with multiple sclerosis, enrolled in a pregnancy study. Specimen: CD4+ T cells from peripheral blood mononuclear cells, collected before pregnancy. This chain links TRBV7-2 with TRBJ2-7; D is perhaps TRBD2 (7 bases). The DNA for the CDR3 is TGTGCCAGCAGGGGGGCTAGCGGAACCTACGAGCAGTACTTC. Its translation: CASRGASGTYEQYF.